The 16 T cell receptor beta chains presented below share a single source sample, sequenced in a study of T cell changes during pregnancy in multiple sclerosis. The method was immunoSEQ multiplex PCR; TCRdb's version includes in-frame clones alone and lacks a portion of them. The data hold roughly 29,000 clones, with less than 90% observed a single time. The sample was CD8+ T cells from peripheral blood mononuclear cells, taken before pregnancy. The receptors were gathered from a female donor with multiple sclerosis, enrolled in a pregnancy study.

The J gene is TRBJ1-5, the V gene TRBV30, with a tentative D call TRBD1 (6 bases). Germline CDR1 GTSNPN, CDR2 SVGIG (reference sequence). CDR3 length: 12 residues. The V gene lost 5 bases and the J gene lost 5 bases, with 10 bases spanning the gap. CDR3 residues: CAWGGGDQPQHF. CDR3 DNA sequence: TGTGCCTGGGGAGGGGGGGATCAGCCCCAGCATTTT.

The chain carries TRBV5-8 and TRBJ2-3, with 8 bases identical to TRBD2. Per the germline V gene, CDR1 is SGHTS and CDR2 is YDEGEE. Trimming took 5 bases from V and 2 from J; bases not matched to a gene: 7. CDR3 size: 15 residues. The CDR3: CASRIIAGITDTQYF. CDR3 DNA sequence: TGTGCCAGCAGAATTATAGCGGGGATCACAGATACGCAGTATTTT.

This clone was recorded once. The genes are TRBV9 and TRBJ2-1, with TRBD1 identical over 9 bases. After removal of 2 bases from V and 5 bases from J, the junction contained 2 bases not matched to a gene. The CDR3 spans 14 residues. Germline CDR1 and CDR2: SGDLS and YYNGEE. CDR3 nucleotides: TGTGCCAGCAGCGTGTGGGACAGGGACAATGAGCAGTTCTTC. Its protein is CASSVWDRDNEQFF.

This clone turned up a few times. The gene calls are TRBV9 and TRBJ1-2; 7 positions match TRBD1. Germline lookup yields CDR1 SGDLS and CDR2 YYNGEE. CDR3 length equals 18 residues. V was pared by 3 bases and J by 3 bases, with 17 bases of the junction left unmatched. The CDR3 sequence is CASSGPRTGPNPHYGYTF. The CDR3 nucleotides are TGTGCCAGCAGCGGCCCTAGGACAGGACCTAACCCACACTATGGCTACACCTTC.

The chain recombines TRBV13 with TRBJ2-3; 7 nucleotides agree with TRBD1. Germline V lookup: CDR1 PRHDT, CDR2 FYEKMQ (reference sequence). The CDR3 is 15 residues long. V shed 5 bases and J 3 bases; nucleotides not matched to a gene: 8. CDR3 nucleotides: TGTGCCAGCAGCCCTAACTACAGGGGAACAGATACGCAGTATTTT. Its protein product is CASSPNYRGTDTQYF.

V and J are TRBV7-9 and TRBJ1-1; 7 bases are a match to TRBD1. This CDR3 contains 15 residues. Germline-derived CDR1 and CDR2 are SEHNR and FQNEAQ (reference sequence). V gave up 5 bases and J gave up 0 bases; unmatched junction bases: 6. The CDR3 spells CASSARDSMNTEAFF. The DNA of the CDR3 is TGTGCCAGCAGCGCTCGGGACAGCATGAACACTGAAGCTTTCTTT.

This chain uses TRBV5-6 with TRBJ1-1; D gene unclear. The CDR3 totals 15 residues. Trimming took off 0 bases at V and 3 bases at J, with 12 bases between the two ends. Germline values: CDR1 SGHDT, CDR2 YYEEEE. The CDR3 sequence is CASSLVTGWDTEAFF. The DNA of the CDR3 is TGTGCCAGCAGCTTGGTTACGGGTTGGGACACTGAAGCTTTCTTT.

V and J are TRBV10-2 and TRBJ2-1; D may be TRBD2 (7 bases). Germline V gives CDR1 WSHSY, CDR2 SAAADI. This CDR3 is built from 16 residues. The V gene lost 4 bases and the J gene lost 4 bases, with 17 bases spanning the gap. The CDR3 protein is CASSGVGGAPYNEQFF. The CDR3 DNA sequence: TGCGCCAGCAGTGGGGTTGGGGGGGCCCCTTACAATGAGCAGTTCTTC.

The chain's CDR3 is CASSGPTQTDRVLGEQFF. In DNA, the CDR3 is TGTGCCAGCAGCGGGCCCACCCAGACAGACCGGGTTCTCGGTGAGCAGTTCTTC. The genes are TRBV9 and TRBJ2-1; tentative D call: TRBD1 (5 bases). The CDR3 sequence is 18 residues long. V lost 3 bases and J 9 bases, leaving 28 bases between the germline ends. CDR1 SGDLS and CDR2 YYNGEE come from the germline V gene.

The genes are TRBV12-5 and TRBJ2-1; possibly TRBD2 for D (5 bases). Trimming stripped 3 bases from V and 9 bases from J, with 6 bases between. Germline V gene data show CDR1 as LGHNT and CDR2 as FRNRAP. This CDR3 has 11 amino acids. CDR3: CASGFGGEQFF. The CDR3 DNA sequence: TGTGCTAGTGGTTTTGGAGGTGAGCAGTTCTTC.

The chain couples TRBV19 to TRBJ1-5; D is uncertain. V was cut by 9 bases and J by 2 bases, with 8 bases left in between. This CDR3 contains 12 residues. Per germline, CDR1 LNHDA and CDR2 SQIVND (reference sequence). CDR3 DNA sequence: TGTGCCAGCCGGGGTGGCAATCAGCCCCAGCATTTT. Its protein is CASRGGNQPQHF.

V gene TRBV6-5 combines with J gene TRBJ2-7; perhaps TRBD2 as D (5 bases). Looked up from germline, CDR1 is MNHEY and CDR2 is SVGAGI. Trimming left V 3 bases short and J 4 bases short, with 13 bases between. The CDR3 is made up of 14 amino acids. The CDR3 DNA sequence: TGTGCCAGCAGTTATAGCGTCCTGGGATACGAGCAGTACTTC. This encodes CASSYSVLGYEQYF.

The rearrangement uses TRBV30 and TRBJ2-2; D unresolved. In germline, CDR1 is GTSNPN, CDR2 SVGIG (reference sequence). The CDR3 runs 13 residues. Trimming pared 3 bases from V and 6 bases from J, leaving 11 bases between. CDR3 residues: CAWRPRGAGELFF. CDR3 DNA: TGTGCCTGGAGGCCCCGAGGCGCCGGGGAGCTGTTTTTT.

This clone was seen just once. The chain is built from TRBV7-9 and TRBJ1-1; a possible D gene is TRBD1 (6 bases). V was pared by 7 bases and J by 3 bases, with 15 bases between. The CDR3 has 14 amino acids. Germline V gene lookup returns CDR1 SEHNR and CDR2 FQNEAQ (reference sequence). The chain's CDR3 is CASISDSIDTEAFF. DNA of the CDR3: TGTGCCAGCATATCGGACAGTATCGACACTGAAGCTTTCTTT.

This chain joins TRBV13 and TRBJ2-1; 13 bases match TRBD2. The germline V gene has CDR1 PRHDT and CDR2 FYEKMQ (reference sequence). Trimming took 3 bases from V and 4 from J; bases not matched to a gene: 3. This CDR3 has 16 amino acids. CDR3 sequence reads: CASSFAGLAGYNEQFF. The CDR3 DNA is TGTGCCAGCAGCTTTGCGGGACTAGCGGGATACAATGAGCAGTTCTTC.

Here the CDR3 DNA reads TGTGCCAGCAGTCCATGGACAGGGTGGGAGCAGTTCTTC. It is translated as CASSPWTGWEQFF. The chain employs TRBV6-5 and TRBJ2-1; 8 bases align to TRBD1. The ends lost 5 bases at V and 10 bases at J; junction bases unmatched: 7. There are 13 residues in the CDR3. Per germline, CDR1 MNHEY and CDR2 SVGAGI.